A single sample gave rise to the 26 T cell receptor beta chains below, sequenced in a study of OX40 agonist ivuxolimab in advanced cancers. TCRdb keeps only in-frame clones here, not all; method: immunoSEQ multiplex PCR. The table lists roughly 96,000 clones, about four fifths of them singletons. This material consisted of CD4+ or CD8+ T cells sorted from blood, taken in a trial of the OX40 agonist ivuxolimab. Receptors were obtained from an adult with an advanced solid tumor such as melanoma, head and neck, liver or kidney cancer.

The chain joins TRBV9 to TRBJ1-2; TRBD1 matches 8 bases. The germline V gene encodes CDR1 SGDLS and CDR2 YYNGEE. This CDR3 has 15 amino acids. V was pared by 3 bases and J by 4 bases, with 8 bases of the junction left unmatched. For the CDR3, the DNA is TGTGCCAGCAGCGCAGACGACAGGGGAAGCTATGGCTACACCTTC. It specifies CASSADDRGSYGYTF.

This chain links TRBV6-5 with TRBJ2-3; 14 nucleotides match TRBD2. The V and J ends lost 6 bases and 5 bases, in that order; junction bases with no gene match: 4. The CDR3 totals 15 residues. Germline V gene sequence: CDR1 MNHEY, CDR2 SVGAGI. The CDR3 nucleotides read TGTGCCAGCAGGCGACTAGCGGGGGGGGGAGATACGCAGTATTTT. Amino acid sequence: CASRRLAGGGDTQYF.

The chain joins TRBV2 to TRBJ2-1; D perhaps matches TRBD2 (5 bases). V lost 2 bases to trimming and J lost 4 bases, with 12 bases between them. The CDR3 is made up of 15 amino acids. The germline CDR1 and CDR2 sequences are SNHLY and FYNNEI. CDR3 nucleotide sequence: TGTGCCAGCAGTGAACCTACCCGGGGTTACAATGAGCAGTTCTTC. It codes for CASSEPTRGYNEQFF.

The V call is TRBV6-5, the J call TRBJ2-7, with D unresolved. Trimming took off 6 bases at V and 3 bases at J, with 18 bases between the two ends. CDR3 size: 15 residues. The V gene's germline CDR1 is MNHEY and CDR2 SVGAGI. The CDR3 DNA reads TGTGCCAGCAGGCCGACAACTGACCACTTCTACGAGCAGTACTTC. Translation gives CASRPTTDHFYEQYF.

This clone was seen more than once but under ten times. CDR3 DNA sequence: TGTGCCAGCAGCTTCGTACGCGGACCATTCCAAGAGACCCAGTACTTC. It specifies CASSFVRGPFQETQYF. This chain connects TRBV11-2 to TRBJ2-5; D is ambiguous. The CDR3 consists of 16 residues. With 3 bases removed from V and 1 base from J, the gap between germline ends came to 15 bases. The germline CDR1 and CDR2 sequences are SGHAT and FQNNGV. Looking up the rest from reference TRBV11-2 and TRBJ2-5 gives the full variable domain: EAGVAQSPRYKIIEKRQSVAFWCNPISGHATLYWYQQILGQGPKLLIQFQNNGVVDDSQLPKDRFSAERLKGVDSTLKIQPAKLEDSAVYLCASSFVRGPFQETQYFGPGTRLLVL.

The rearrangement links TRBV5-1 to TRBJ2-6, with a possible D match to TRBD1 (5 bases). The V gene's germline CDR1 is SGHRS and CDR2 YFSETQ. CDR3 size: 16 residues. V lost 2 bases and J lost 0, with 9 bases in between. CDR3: CASSFGASSGANVLTF. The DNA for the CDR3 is TGCGCCAGCAGCTTTGGGGCGAGCTCTGGGGCCAACGTCCTGACTTTC.

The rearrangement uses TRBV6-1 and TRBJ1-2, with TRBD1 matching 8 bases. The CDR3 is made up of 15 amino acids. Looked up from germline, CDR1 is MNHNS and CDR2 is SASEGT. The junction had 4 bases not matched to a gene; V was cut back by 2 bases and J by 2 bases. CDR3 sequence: CASSELDRENYGYTF. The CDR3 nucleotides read TGTGCCAGCAGTGAACTGGACAGGGAGAACTATGGCTACACCTTC.

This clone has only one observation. CDR3 DNA sequence: TGTGCCAGCAGCTTGTACACCCCACTCCTATCTGGAAACACCATATATTTT. It specifies CASSLYTPLLSGNTIYF. J is TRBJ1-3 and V is TRBV5-6; D gene unclear. V gave up 1 base and J gave up 1 base, with 15 bases separating them. Germline values: CDR1 SGHDT, CDR2 YYEEEE. The CDR3 is 17 residues long.

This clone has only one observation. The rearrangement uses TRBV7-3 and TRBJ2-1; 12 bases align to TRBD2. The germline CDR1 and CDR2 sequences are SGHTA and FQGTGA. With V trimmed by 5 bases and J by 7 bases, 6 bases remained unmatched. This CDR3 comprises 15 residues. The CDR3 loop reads CASSLTSGGINEQFF. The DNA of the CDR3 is TGTGCCAGCAGCCTCACTAGCGGGGGGATTAATGAGCAGTTCTTC.

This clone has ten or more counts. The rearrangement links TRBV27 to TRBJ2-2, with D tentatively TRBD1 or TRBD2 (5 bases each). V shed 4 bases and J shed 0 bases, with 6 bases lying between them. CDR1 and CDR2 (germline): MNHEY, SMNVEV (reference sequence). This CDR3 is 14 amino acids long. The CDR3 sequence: CASSWDPNTGELFF. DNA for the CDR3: TGTGCCAGCAGTTGGGACCCGAACACCGGGGAGCTGTTTTTT.

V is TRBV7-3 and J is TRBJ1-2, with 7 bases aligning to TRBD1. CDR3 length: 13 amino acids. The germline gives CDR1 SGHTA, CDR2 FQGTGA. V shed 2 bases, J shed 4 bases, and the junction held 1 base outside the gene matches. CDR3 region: CASSLQGGYGYTF. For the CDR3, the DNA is TGTGCCAGCAGCTTACAGGGGGGCTATGGCTACACCTTC.

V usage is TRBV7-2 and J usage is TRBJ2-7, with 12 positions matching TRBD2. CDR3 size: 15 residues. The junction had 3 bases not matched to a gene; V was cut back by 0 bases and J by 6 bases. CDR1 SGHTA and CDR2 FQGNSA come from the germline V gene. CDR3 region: CASSLAQLAGGEQYF. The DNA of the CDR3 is TGTGCCAGCAGCTTAGCACAACTAGCGGGAGGCGAGCAGTACTTC.

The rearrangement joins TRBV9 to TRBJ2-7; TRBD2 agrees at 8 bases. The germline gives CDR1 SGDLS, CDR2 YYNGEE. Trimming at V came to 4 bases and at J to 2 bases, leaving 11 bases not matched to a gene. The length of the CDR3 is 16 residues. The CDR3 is CASSPLPSGPPYEQYF. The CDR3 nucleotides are TGTGCCAGCAGCCCCCTTCCTAGCGGGCCCCCCTACGAGCAGTACTTC.

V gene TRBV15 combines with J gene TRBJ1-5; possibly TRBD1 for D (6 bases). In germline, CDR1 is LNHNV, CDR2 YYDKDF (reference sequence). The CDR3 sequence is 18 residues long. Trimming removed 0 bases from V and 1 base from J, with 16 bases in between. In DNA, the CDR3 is TGTGCCACCAGCAGAGATCCACAGGGCTTATCAAGCAATCAGCCCCAGCATTTT. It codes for CATSRDPQGLSSNQPQHF.

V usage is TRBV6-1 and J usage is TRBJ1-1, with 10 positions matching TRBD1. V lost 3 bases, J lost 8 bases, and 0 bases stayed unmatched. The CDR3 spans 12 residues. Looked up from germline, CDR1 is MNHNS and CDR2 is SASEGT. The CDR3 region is CASSETGGEAFF. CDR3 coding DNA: TGTGCCAGCAGTGAGACAGGGGGCGAAGCTTTCTTT.

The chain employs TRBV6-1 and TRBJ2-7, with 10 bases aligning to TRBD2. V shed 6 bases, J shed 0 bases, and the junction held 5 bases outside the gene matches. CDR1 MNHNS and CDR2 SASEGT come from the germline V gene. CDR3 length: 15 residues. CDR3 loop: CASSLSGGSSYEQYF. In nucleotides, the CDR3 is TGTGCCAGCAGCCTTAGCGGGGGGAGCTCCTACGAGCAGTACTTC.

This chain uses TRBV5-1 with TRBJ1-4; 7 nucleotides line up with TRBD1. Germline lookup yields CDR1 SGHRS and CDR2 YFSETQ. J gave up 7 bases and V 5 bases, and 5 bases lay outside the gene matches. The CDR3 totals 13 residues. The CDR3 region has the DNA TGCGCCAGCAGTTTGAGACAGGGTGAAAAACTGTTTTTT. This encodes CASSLRQGEKLFF.

The CDR3 reads CASSPSGNYEQYF. Written as DNA, the CDR3 is TGTGCCAGTAGTCCATCCGGGAACTACGAGCAGTACTTC. The chain joins TRBV19 to TRBJ2-7, with D possibly TRBD2 on 5 matching bases. The CDR3 runs to 13 residues. Deletions cut 5 bases from V and 3 bases from J, with 11 bases between. The germline CDR1 and CDR2 sequences are LNHDA and SQIVND (reference sequence).

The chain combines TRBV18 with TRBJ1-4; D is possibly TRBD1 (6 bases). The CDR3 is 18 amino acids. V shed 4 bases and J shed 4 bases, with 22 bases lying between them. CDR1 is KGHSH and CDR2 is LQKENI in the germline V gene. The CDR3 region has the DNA TGTGCCAGCTCACTACAGGGACCTTTCAAAGGTGGTAATGAAAAACTGTTTTTT. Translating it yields CASSLQGPFKGGNEKLFF.

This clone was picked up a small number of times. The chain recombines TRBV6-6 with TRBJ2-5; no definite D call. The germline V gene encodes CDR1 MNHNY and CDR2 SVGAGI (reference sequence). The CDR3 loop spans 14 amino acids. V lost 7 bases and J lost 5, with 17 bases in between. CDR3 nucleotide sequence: TGTGCCAGCAAATCCCCCGTCGCTTTTGAGACCCAGTACTTC. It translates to CASKSPVAFETQYF.

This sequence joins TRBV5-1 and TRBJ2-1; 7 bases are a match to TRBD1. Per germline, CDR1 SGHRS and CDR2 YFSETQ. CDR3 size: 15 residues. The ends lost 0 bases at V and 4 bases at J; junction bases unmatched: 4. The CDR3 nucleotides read TGCGCCAGCAGCTTGGCCGTCAGGGGGTACAATGAGCAGTTCTTC. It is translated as CASSLAVRGYNEQFF.

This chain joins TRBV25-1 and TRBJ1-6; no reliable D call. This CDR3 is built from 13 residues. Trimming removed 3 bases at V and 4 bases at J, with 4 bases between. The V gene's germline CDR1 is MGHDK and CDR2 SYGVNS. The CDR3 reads CASSDSYNSPLHF. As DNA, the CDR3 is TGTGCCAGCAGTGACAGTTATAATTCACCCCTCCACTTT. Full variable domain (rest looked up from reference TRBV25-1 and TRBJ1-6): EADIYQTPRYLVIGTGKKITLECSQTMGHDKMYWYQQDPGMELHLIHYSYGVNSTEKGDLSSESTVSRIRTEHFPLTLESARPSHTSQYLCASSDSYNSPLHFGNGTRLTVT.

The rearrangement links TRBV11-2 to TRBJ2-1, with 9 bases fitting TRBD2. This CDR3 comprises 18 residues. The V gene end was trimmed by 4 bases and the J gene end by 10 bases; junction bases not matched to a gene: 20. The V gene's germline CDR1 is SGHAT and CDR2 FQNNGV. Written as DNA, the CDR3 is TGTGCCAGCAGCTCAGAAGCGGGAGGACGTGCGGACAATGTGGAGCAGTTCTTC. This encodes CASSSEAGGRADNVEQFF. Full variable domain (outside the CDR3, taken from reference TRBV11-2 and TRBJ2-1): EAGVAQSPRYKIIEKRQSVAFWCNPISGHATLYWYQQILGQGPKLLIQFQNNGVVDDSQLPKDRFSAERLKGVDSTLKIQPAKLEDSAVYLCASSSEAGGRADNVEQFFGPGTRLTVL.

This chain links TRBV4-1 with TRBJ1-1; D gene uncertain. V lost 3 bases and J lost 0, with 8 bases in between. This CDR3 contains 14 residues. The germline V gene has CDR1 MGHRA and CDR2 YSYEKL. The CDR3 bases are TGCGCCAGCAGCCATGCAACAGTGAACACTGAAGCTTTCTTT. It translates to CASSHATVNTEAFF.

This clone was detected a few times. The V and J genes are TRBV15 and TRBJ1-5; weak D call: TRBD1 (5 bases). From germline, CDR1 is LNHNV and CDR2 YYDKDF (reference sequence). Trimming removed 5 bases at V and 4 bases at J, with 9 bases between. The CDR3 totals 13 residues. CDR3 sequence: CATSAQGNQPQHF. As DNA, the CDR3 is TGTGCCACCAGCGCTCAGGGTAATCAGCCCCAGCATTTT.

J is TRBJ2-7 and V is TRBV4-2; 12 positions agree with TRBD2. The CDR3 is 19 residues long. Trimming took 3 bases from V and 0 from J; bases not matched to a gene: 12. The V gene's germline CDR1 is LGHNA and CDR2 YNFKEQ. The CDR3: CASSQAPGLAGVSSYEQYF. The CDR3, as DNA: TGTGCCAGCAGCCAGGCTCCGGGACTAGCGGGTGTTAGCTCCTACGAGCAGTACTTC.